This T cell receptor (beta chain) was documented in a study of blood T cell repertoires in COVID-19 (dated by TCRdb to the early 2020s). Regarding the complete study: Samples from collaborators originated in the United States, Italy and Spain and spanned both the acute and convalescent phases of COVID-19. The material from the prospective study consisted of cDNA or gDNA derived from T cells, B-cell-depleted T cells, or PBMCs. Deeply sampled blood TCRbeta repertoires from subjects exposed to, actively infected with, or recovered from COVID-19 were included in the dataset. The repertoires were made available in a free public database intended to serve as a resource for research on the immune response to SARS-CoV-2. Samples came from the ongoing ImmuneRACE study (first 160 participants) plus 1,254 subjects from 6 global collaborators. Nearly every sample came with metadata listing a de-identified subject ID, COVID-19 status, age in years and sex. Where available, HLA class I and class II types were obtained from metadata supplied by the sample provider rather than from assay-based typing.

Inclusive of the bounding cysteine and phenylalanine, the CDR3 is 13 residues long. Only the CDR3 portion is preserved as DNA: 39 bases, with reading frame beginning at the first base. V gives up 0 bases and J gives up 7 bases, and the segment between their germline ends measures 7 bases. CDR1 MNHEY and CDR2 SVGAGI were looked up in the germline V gene. What the study reported, not specific to this receptor: Clinical and demographic metadata were provided uncurated, with the amount varying by source and participant.

TCRbeta CDR3 regions were amplified from genomic DNA using the immunoSEQ Assay, a bias-controlled multiplex PCR. As for how the authors treated the data: Nucleated cell counts per sample were estimated from amplification of reference gene primers within the assay. Sequence reads were collapsed and filtered to measure the absolute abundance of every unique TCRbeta CDR3 rearrangement. For each sample, productive Simpson clonality was calculated as the square root of Simpson's diversity index over productive rearrangements. TCRdb took this table from immuneACCESS and kept in-frame rearrangements with V and J called. Such tables lack part of the clones; where checked against another copy, unresolved V genes explain under half of the gap, and the rest is unexplained. Clone size and V and J calls were adopted from that table, with D and trimming inferred from the DNA. The sample table lists about 87,000 clones, around nine tenths of them with a count of one. The ten largest account for 5.1% of the sample.

Collaborating institutions collected whole blood in K2EDTA tubes following their own protocols. For TCRbeta analysis, collaborator samples were shipped as frozen whole blood, as isolated PBMCs, or as DNA extracted from either sample type. About this clone: Its antigen remains unidentified. Qualities for individual bases were not recorded, and no much larger clone is one base off.

The clonotype comes from a man aged 35 to 55 with acute or convalescent COVID-19. Material for sequencing was peripheral blood. The V and J segments used are TRBV6-5 and TRBJ2-1, and possibly TRBD1, on 5 matching bases. The DNA sequence is as follows: TGTGCCAGCAGTTACTCTAGGGGTAATGAGCAGTTCTTC. Its translation reads: CASSYSRGNEQFF.